Presented here are 2 T cell receptor beta chains from one specimen sequenced in a study of T-cell memory formation after mild COVID-19. TCRdb fed the 5' RACE reads into MiXCR, producing one record per CDR3 protein. Here the sample spans 110,000 or so distinct CDR3 sequences, approximately 21% being singletons. The sample comprised PBMCs or a T cell subset sorted from them (not recorded which). The source of these receptors is a man aged 18 to 29 who had mild COVID-19 (a few samples of this study predate the infection). Cell type and time point are not known.

V gene TRBV20-1 combines with J gene TRBJ2-7; 8 bases match TRBD2. Germline CDR1 DFQATT, CDR2 SNEGSKA (reference sequence). The CDR3 contains 12 residues. Trimming took 6 bases from V and 7 from J; bases not matched to a gene: 8. The CDR3 sequence: CSANSGAGEQYF. CDR3 nucleotides: TGCAGTGCCAATAGCGGGGCGGGGGAGCAGTACTTC.

This clonotype was picked up a small number of times. The chain combines TRBV4-3 with TRBJ2-1; 10 bases match TRBD2. The CDR3 runs to 16 residues. V lost 0 bases and J lost 4; bases outside the gene matches: 3. The germline V gene encodes CDR1 LGHNA and CDR2 YSLEER. The CDR3 sequence is CASSQDERGGYNEQFF. CDR3 nucleotide sequence: TGCGCCAGCAGCCAAGATGAGCGGGGGGGTTACAATGAGCAGTTCTTC.